This T cell receptor beta chain was found in a study of blood T cell repertoires in COVID-19. This CDR3 is built from 13 residues. Germline CDR1 and CDR2: MDHEN and SYDVKM. After removal of 6 bases from V and 5 bases from J, the junction contained 4 bases not matched to a gene. Sequencing was performed with immunoSEQ multiplex PCR; in TCRdb, only in-frame clones are kept and a portion is missing. In the table there are about 200,000 clones, 70% to 90% of which are singletons. The sequence was collected from a woman over 75 with acute or convalescent COVID-19. The V gene is TRBV28, the J gene TRBJ2-7, with 10 bases identical to TRBD1. The specimen was peripheral blood. DNA of the CDR3: TGTGCCAGCAGGGGGACAGGGGTCCACGAGCAGTACTTC. Its translation: CASRGTGVHEQYF. The entire variable domain, with the rest obtained from reference TRBV28 and TRBJ2-7, is as follows: DVKVTQSSRYLVKRTGEKVFLECVQDMDHENMFWYRQDPGLGLRLIYFSYDVKMKEKGDIPEGYSVSREKKERFSLILESASTNQTSMYLCASRGTGVHEQYFGPGTRLTVT.